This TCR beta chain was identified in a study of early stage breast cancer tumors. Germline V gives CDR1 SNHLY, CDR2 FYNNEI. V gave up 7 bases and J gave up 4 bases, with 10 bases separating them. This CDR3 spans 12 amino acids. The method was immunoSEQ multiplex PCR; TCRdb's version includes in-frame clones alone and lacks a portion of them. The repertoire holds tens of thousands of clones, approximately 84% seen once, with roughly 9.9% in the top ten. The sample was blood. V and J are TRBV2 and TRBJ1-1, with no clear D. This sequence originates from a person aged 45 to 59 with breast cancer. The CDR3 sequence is CASTASATEAFF. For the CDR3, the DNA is TGTGCCAGCACCGCGTCAGCCACTGAAGCTTTCTTT.